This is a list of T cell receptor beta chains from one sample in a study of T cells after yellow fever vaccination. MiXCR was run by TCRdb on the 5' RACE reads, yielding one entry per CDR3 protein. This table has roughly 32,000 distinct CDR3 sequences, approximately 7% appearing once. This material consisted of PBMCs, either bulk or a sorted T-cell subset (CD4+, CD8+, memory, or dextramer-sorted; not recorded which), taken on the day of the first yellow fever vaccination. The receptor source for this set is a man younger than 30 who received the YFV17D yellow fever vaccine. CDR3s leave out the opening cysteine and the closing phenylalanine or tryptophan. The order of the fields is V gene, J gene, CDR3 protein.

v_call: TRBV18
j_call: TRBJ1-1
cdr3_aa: ASSPSTGAEAF

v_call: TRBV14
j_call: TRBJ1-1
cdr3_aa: ASSHQGGDTEAF

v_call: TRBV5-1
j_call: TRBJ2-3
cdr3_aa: ASSLQKTPSTDTQY

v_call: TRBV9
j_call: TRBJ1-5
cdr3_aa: ASSRSPDGNQPQH

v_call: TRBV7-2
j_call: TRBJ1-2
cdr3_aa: ASSSGTGGARGYT

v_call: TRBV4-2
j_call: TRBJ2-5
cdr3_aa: ASSGRAGGETQY

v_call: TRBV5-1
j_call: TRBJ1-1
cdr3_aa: ASRQENTEAF

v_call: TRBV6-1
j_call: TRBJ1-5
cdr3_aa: ASVDRESSYSNQPQH

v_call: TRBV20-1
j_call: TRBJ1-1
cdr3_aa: SPVKPSMNTEAF

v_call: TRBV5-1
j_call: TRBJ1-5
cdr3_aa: ASSWGQGDQPQH

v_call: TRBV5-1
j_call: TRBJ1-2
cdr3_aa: ASSSDRDPDYGYT

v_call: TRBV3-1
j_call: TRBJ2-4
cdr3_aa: ASSQEQGRQGKNIQY

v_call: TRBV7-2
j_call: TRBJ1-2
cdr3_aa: ASSLPTGGYGYT

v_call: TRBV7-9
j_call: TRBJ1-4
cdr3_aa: ASRAGDGPTNEKLF

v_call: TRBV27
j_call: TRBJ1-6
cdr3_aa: ASRRDSPPSPLH

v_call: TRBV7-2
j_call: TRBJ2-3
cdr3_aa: ASSIPRKDTQY

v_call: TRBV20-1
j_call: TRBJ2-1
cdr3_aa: SARGTTHEQF

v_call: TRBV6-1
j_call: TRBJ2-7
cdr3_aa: ASSEAPTGSYEQY

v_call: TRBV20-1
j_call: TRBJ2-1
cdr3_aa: SARGGPGGAVNEQF

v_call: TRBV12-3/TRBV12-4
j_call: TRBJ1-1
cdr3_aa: ASSRTGGDTEAF

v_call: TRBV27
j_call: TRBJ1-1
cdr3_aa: ASSLGVPRRNTEAF

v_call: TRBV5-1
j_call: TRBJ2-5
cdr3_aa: ASSSSTSGKETQY

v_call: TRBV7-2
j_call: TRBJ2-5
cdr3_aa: ASSHPVAGGQGRTQY

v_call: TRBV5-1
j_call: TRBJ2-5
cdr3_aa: ASSVQQGSGDQY

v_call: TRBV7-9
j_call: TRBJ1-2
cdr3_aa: ASIGDGYT

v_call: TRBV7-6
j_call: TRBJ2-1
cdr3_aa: ASSLGGLGEQF

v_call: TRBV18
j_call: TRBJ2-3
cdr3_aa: ASSPLDRGVTDTQY

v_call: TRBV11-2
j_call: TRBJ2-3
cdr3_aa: ASSLETSTSTDTQY

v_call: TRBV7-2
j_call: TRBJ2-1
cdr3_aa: ASSLAVVSSYNEQF

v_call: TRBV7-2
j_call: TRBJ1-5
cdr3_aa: ASSFPYQPQH

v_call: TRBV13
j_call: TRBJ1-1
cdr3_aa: ASSLVGGLKRTEAF

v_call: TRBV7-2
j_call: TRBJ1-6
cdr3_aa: ASSLDGGTRNSPLH

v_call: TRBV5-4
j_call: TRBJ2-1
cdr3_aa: ASSLVEGLYNEQF

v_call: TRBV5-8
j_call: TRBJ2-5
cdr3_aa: ASSLGQGGETQY

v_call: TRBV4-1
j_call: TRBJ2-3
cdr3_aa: ASSLPRGTSGGHPTDTQY

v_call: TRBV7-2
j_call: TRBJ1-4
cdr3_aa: ASGGQFREKLF